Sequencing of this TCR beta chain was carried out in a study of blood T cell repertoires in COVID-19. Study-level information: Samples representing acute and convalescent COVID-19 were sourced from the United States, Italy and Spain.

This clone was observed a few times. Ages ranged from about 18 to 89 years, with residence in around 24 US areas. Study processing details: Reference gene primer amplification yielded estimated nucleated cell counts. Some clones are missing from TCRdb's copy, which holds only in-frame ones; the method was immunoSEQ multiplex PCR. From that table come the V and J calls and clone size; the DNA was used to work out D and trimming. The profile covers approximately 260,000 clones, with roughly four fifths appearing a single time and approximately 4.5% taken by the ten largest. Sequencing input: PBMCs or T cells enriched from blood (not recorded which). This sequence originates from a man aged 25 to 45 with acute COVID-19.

The CDR3 region has the DNA TGTGCCAGCAGTGAACAGGCGTCTGAAGCTTTCTTT. It translates to CASSEQASEAFF. The chain employs TRBV2 and TRBJ1-1; D remains unclear. Germline values: CDR1 SNHLY, CDR2 FYNNEI. The CDR3 has 12 amino acids. V gave up 2 bases and J gave up 6 bases, with 7 bases separating them.